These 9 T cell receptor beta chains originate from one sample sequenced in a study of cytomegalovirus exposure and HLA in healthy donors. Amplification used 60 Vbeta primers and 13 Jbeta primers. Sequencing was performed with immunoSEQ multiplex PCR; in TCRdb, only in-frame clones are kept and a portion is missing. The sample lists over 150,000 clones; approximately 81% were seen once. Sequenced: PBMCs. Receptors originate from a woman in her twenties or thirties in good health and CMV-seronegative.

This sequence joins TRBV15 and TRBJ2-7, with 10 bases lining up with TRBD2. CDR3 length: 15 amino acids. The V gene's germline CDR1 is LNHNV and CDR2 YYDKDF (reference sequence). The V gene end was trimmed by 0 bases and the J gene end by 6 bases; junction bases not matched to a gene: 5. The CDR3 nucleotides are TGTGCCACCAGCAGAGAAACCCTAGCGGGAGTCGAGCAGTACTTC. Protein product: CATSRETLAGVEQYF.

CDR3 loop: CATSRGGGGGLNTEAFF. As DNA, the CDR3 is TGTGCCACCAGCAGAGGCGGCGGGGGCGGCCTGAACACTGAAGCTTTCTTT. The rearrangement links TRBV15 to TRBJ1-1, with D possibly being TRBD1 (6 bases). The CDR3 is 17 amino acids. Germline V gene sequence: CDR1 LNHNV, CDR2 YYDKDF (reference sequence). Trimming shortened V by 1 base and J by 0 bases, and 15 bases separated the two germline ends.

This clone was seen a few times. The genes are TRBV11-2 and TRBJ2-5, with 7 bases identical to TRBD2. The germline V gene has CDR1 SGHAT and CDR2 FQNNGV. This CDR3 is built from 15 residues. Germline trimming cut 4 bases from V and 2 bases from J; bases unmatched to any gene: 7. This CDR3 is CASSWSRGGQETQYF. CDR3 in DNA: TGTGCCAGCAGCTGGTCGAGGGGAGGGCAAGAGACCCAGTACTTC.

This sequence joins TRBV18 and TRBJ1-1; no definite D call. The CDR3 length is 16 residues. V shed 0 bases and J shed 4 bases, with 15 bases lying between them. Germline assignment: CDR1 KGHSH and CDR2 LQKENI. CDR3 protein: CASSPPDDGIVTEAFF. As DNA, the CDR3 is TGTGCCAGCTCACCACCGGACGACGGGATCGTCACTGAAGCTTTCTTT.

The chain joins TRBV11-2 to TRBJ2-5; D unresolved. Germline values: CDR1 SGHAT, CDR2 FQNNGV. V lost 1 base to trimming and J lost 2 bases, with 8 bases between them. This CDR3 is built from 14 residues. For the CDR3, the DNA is TGTGCCAGCAGCTTAGGTTTAGAGCAAGAGACCCAGTACTTC. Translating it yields CASSLGLEQETQYF.

The CDR3 protein is CASSLNRARGYTF. The CDR3 DNA reads TGTGCCAGCAGTTTGAACAGGGCTAGGGGCTACACCTTC. The genes are TRBV28 and TRBJ1-2; D might be TRBD1 (6 bases). The V end lost 3 bases, the J end lost 8 bases, and 13 bases lay between the germline ends. The CDR3 is 13 amino acids. The germline V gene encodes CDR1 MDHEN and CDR2 SYDVKM.

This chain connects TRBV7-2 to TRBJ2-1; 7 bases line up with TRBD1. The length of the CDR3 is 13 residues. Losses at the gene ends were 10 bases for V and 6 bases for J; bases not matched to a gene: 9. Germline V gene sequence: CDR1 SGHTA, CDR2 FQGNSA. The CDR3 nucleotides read TGTGCCACCTCCGGGACAGCTCGCAATGAGCAGTTCTTC. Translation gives CATSGTARNEQFF.

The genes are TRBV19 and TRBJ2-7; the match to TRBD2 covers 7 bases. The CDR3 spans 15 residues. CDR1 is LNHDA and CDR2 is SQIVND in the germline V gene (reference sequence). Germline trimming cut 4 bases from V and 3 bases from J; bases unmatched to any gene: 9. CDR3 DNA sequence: TGTGCCAGTAGTAAGTCGAGGGAGGGACTCTACGAGCAGTACTTC. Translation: CASSKSREGLYEQYF.

CDR3 nucleotides: TGTGCCAGCAGCCGACAGCAAGAGACCCAGTACTTC. This encodes CASSRQQETQYF. V usage is TRBV13 and J usage is TRBJ2-5, with D possibly TRBD1 on 5 matching bases. Germline V lookup: CDR1 PRHDT, CDR2 FYEKMQ (reference sequence). The CDR3 consists of 12 residues. The V and J ends lost 5 bases and 2 bases respectively, with 6 bases between them. Filled out from reference TRBV13 and TRBJ2-5, the complete variable domain reads AAGVIQSPRHLIKEKRETATLKCYPIPRHDTVYWYQQGPGQDPQFLISFYEKMQSDKGSIPDRFSAQQFSDYHSELNMSSLELGDSALYFCASSRQQETQYFGPGTRLLVL.